Listed below are T cell receptor beta chains from one sample, sequenced in a study of cytomegalovirus exposure and HLA in healthy donors. Using immunoSEQ multiplex PCR, the repertoire was profiled, and TCRdb retains in-frame clones only, with some absent. The sample has about 190,000 clones, 75% to 90% seen once. Sequenced material: PBMCs. The receptors were sampled from a boy younger than 18 in good health and CMV-seronegative. CDR3s include the opening cysteine and the closing phenylalanine or tryptophan. Fields, in order: J gene, D gene, clone size, V gene, CDR3 DNA, CDR3 protein. The D gene is left open where the match is weak. The size field is filled for only some rows; it gives once, few, many or a size class.

TRBJ1-2	.	.	TRBV9	TGTGCCAGCGGTCGCTCTGCCTGGGGGGGGCCTAATTCTCCTAACTATGGCTACACCTTC	CASGRSAWGGPNSPNYGYTF
TRBJ1-2	.	.	TRBV9	TGTGCCAGCAGCGTAGAGCCGGGGGAATATGGCTACACCTTC	CASSVEPGEYGYTF
TRBJ2-2	TRBD2	.	TRBV9	TGTGCCAGCAGCTCCGGACTAGTCCCCGGGGAGCTGTTTTTT	CASSSGLVPGELFF
TRBJ1-2	.	.	TRBV15	TGTGCCACCAGCAGAGATCAGGGCAGATATGGCTACACCTTC	CATSRDQGRYGYTF
TRBJ1-1	.	.	TRBV27	TGTGCCAGCAGTTTAGGCGGCCTGAACACTGAAGCTTTCTTT	CASSLGGLNTEAFF
TRBJ2-7	.	.	TRBV30	TGTGCCGGCGGACGTGGATTAGCGCAGGCCTACGAGCAGTACTTC	CAGGRGLAQAYEQYF
TRBJ2-7	TRBD1	few	TRBV4-3	TGCGCCAGCAGCCAAGATGCAGGGGGCTCCTACGAGCAGTACTTC	CASSQDAGGSYEQYF
TRBJ1-1	.	.	TRBV6-6	TGTGCCACTGCGGGACGAGGTTGGAACACTGAAGCTTTCTTT	CATAGRGWNTEAFF
TRBJ2-7	TRBD2	.	TRBV5-6	TGTGCCAGCAGCTCGACTAGCGGGACCTACGAGCAGTACTTC	CASSSTSGTYEQYF
TRBJ2-1	.	.	TRBV30	TGTGCCAGCTCAGATGGGGGGTCCATGGATGAGCAGTTCTTC	CASSDGGSMDEQFF
TRBJ1-6	.	once	TRBV18	TGTGCCAGCTCACCGCGGTCCCCCCGAGTAGCACCCCTCCACTTT	CASSPRSPRVAPLHF
TRBJ1-3	TRBD1	.	TRBV5-4	TGTGCCAGCAGCTTACAGGGGGCTGGTGGAAACACCATATATTTT	CASSLQGAGGNTIYF
TRBJ2-3	TRBD2	.	TRBV7-9	TGTGCCAGCAGCTCACTAGCGGGGGCCACAGATACGCAGTATTTT	CASSSLAGATDTQYF
TRBJ2-3	TRBD2	.	TRBV5-1	TGCGCCAGCAGCTTGGGCCTAGCGGTGGCAGATACGCAGTATTTT	CASSLGLAVADTQYF
TRBJ1-2	.	.	TRBV9	TGTGCCAGCAGCGCCTCCCAGACAGTAAACTATGGCTACACCTTC	CASSASQTVNYGYTF
TRBJ2-7	.	.	TRBV4-3	TGCGCCAGCAGCCAAGATCCCGCGTCTAGACCCTACGAGCAGTACTTC	CASSQDPASRPYEQYF
TRBJ1-5	TRBD1	.	TRBV5-6	TGTGCCAGCAGCATAGACAGGGGGCAGCCCCAGCATTTT	CASSIDRGQPQHF
TRBJ1-1	.	.	TRBV7-9	TGTTCCAGCAGCTTAGCGCGAGAAGAAGCTTTCTTT	CSSSLAREEAFF
TRBJ2-1	.	.	TRBV2	TGTGCCAGCAGGAGACTAGAGACCCAGCAGTTCTTC	CASRRLETQQFF
TRBJ2-3	.	.	TRBV10-3	TGTGCCATCAGTTGGTCCATGGGCGGGGGCCAATCTAGCACAGATACGCAGTATTTT	CAISWSMGGGQSSTDTQYF
TRBJ2-7	TRBD1	.	TRBV9	TGTGCCAGCAGCGCCCGGACAGGGGCGGGGGAGCAGTACTTC	CASSARTGAGEQYF
TRBJ2-1	TRBD2	.	TRBV15	TGTGCCACCAGCAGTGGGACTAGCGGGAGGTCTCGTGAGCAGTTCTTC	CATSSGTSGRSREQFF
TRBJ2-1	TRBD2	few	TRBV19	TGTGCCTCTCGGGTGGGGACTAGCCCTTACAATGAGCAGTTCTTC	CASRVGTSPYNEQFF
TRBJ1-1	.	.	TRBV7-3	TGTGCCAGCAGCTTATTTAGTGACACTGAAGCTTTCTTT	CASSLFSDTEAFF
TRBJ2-3	.	.	TRBV7-2	TGTGCCAGCAGCTTAGATAGAGGCAGTTTCGGTACGCAGTATTTT	CASSLDRGSFGTQYF
TRBJ2-2	.	.	TRBV29-1	TGCAGCGTTGTGACTCTAAAAAACACCGGGGAGCTGTTTTTT	CSVVTLKNTGELFF
TRBJ2-3	.	.	TRBV2	TGTGCCAGCAGTGAGGCAGGCCCCAGCACAGATACGCAGTATTTT	CASSEAGPSTDTQYF
TRBJ1-2	.	.	TRBV7-2	TGTGCCAGCAGCCCCCTCGGGAGCTATGGCTACACCTTC	CASSPLGSYGYTF
TRBJ2-6	TRBD1	.	TRBV5-4	TGTGCCAGCAGCTTAGTAGGACAGGATTTACTCGGGGCCAACGTCCTGACTTTC	CASSLVGQDLLGANVLTF
TRBJ1-4	.	.	TRBV5-5	TGTGCCAGCAGCTTGGCCTGGCCAGGATGGGAGGGGGAGGAAAAACTGTTTTTT	CASSLAWPGWEGEEKLFF
TRBJ1-2	TRBD1	.	TRBV6-5	TGTGCCAGCAGTCCCCGGGGACAGGGGGGTGGACACTACACCTTC	CASSPRGQGGGHYTF
TRBJ2-1	.	.	TRBV11-1	TGTGCCAGCAGCCCGGGAATAGCGGCGTCAGAAGAGGGGCAGTTCTTC	CASSPGIAASEEGQFF
TRBJ2-3	.	.	TRBV6-5	TGTGCCAGCAGTCGCAGCGTAACAGATACGCAGTATTTT	CASSRSVTDTQYF
TRBJ2-7	.	few	TRBV6-5	TGTGCCAGCAGTCCTCTTCTAGCAAGCTACGAGCAGTACTTC	CASSPLLASYEQYF
TRBJ2-7	TRBD1	.	TRBV15	TGTGCCACCAGCAGAGGGGGCAGGGGGCACTACGAGCAGTACTTC	CATSRGGRGHYEQYF
TRBJ2-7	.	.	TRBV10-3	TGTGCCATCAGCGCCGCGGACAGAACCTACGAGCAGTACTTC	CAISAADRTYEQYF
TRBJ1-5	TRBD1	.	TRBV18	TGTGCCAGCCGCAGGGGGGATTACAATCAGCCCCAGCATTTT	CASRRGDYNQPQHF
TRBJ1-1	.	.	TRBV6-5	TGTGCCAGCAGTCTGCTATCTGACGGGACTGAAGCTTTCTTT	CASSLLSDGTEAFF
TRBJ2-1	.	.	TRBV11-3	TGTGCCAGCAGCCTAGGGGGGGTCGAGGATGAGCAGTTCTTC	CASSLGGVEDEQFF
TRBJ1-5	.	.	TRBV7-2	TGTGCCAGCAGCTTCGCGGGCCTCAATCAGCCCCAGCATTTT	CASSFAGLNQPQHF
TRBJ1-1	TRBD1	.	TRBV27	TGTGCCAGCAGTGGACAGGGTGGCCCCGAAGCTTTCTTT	CASSGQGGPEAFF